The 2 T cell receptor beta chains presented below share a single source sample, sequenced in a study of regulatory T cells in long-lasting Graves disease. Noted time point: newly diagnosed GD, antithyroid drugs for less than 3 months. PBMC-derived RNA was used for the TCR library. HTBI primers from iRepertoire and Arm-PCR of CDR3 regions yielded the TCR beta libraries. TCRdb itself ran the multiplex PCR reads through MiXCR, one entry per CDR3 protein. The sample consists of some 500,000 distinct CDR3 sequences, approximately 16% of them appearing once. This sample was also put to use in a study of T cells in Graves' hyperthyroidism and ophthalmopathy.

The specimen was peripheral blood mononuclear cells (PBMCs), collected at new diagnosis, from a patient treated with antithyroid drugs. These receptor sequences come from a woman aged 35 to 59 with Graves disease.

This clonotype has at least ten counts. The gene calls are TRBV18 and TRBJ2-7; 7 positions match TRBD1. Trimming cost V 3 bases and J 3 bases; bases outside gene matches: 8. Germline-derived CDR1 and CDR2 are KGHSH and LQKENI. CDR3 length: 15 amino acids. CDR3: CASSPGTAKLYEQYF. CDR3 bases: TGTGCCAGCTCACCCGGGACAGCCAAACTCTACGAGCAGTACTTC.

V and J are TRBV4-1 and TRBJ1-1; D may be TRBD1 (6 bases). The CDR3 runs 15 residues. Germline V gene sequence: CDR1 MGHRA, CDR2 YSYEKL. V lost 5 bases to trimming and J lost 4 bases, with 17 bases between them. The CDR3, as DNA: TGCGCCAGCAGCGGATACAGGGTGGGGGGCACTGAAGCTTTCTTT. This translates into CASSGYRVGGTEAFF.